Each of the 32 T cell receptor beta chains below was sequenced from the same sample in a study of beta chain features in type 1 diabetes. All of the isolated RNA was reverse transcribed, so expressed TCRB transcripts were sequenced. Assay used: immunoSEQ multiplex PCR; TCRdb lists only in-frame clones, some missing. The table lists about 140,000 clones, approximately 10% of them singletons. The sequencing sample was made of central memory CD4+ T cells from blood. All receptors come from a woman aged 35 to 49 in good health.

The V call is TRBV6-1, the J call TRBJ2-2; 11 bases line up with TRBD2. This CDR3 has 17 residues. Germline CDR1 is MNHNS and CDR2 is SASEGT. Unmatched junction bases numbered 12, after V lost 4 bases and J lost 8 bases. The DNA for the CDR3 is TGTGCCAGCAGTGGACCTAGCGGGGGGTCCCGTAAGGGGGAGCTGTTTTTT. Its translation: CASSGPSGGSRKGELFF.

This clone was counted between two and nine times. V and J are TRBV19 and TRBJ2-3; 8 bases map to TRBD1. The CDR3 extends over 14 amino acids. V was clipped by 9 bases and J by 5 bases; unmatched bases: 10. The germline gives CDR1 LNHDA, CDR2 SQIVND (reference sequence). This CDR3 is CASARGTGGDTQYF. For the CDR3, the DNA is TGTGCCAGCGCCCGGGGTACAGGGGGAGATACGCAGTATTTT. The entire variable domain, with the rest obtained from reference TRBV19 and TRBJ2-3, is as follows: DGGITQSPKYLFRKEGQNVTLSCEQNLNHDAMYWYRQDPGQGLRLIYYSQIVNDFQKGDIAEGYSVSREKKESFPLTVTSAQKNPTAFYLCASARGTGGDTQYFGPGTRLTVL.

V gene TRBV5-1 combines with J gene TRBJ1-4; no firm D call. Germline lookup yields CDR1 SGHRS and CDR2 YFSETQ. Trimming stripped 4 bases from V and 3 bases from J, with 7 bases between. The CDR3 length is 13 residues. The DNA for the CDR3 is TGCGCCAGCAGCCCGGGAGCTAATGAAAAACTGTTTTTT. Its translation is CASSPGANEKLFF.

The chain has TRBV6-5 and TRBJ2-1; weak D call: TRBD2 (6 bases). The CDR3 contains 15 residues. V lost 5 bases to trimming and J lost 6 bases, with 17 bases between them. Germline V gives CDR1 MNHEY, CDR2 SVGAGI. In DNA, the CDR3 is TGTGCCAGCAGTGGGGGGATAGCGGAGGGCAATGAGCAGTTCTTC. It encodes CASSGGIAEGNEQFF.

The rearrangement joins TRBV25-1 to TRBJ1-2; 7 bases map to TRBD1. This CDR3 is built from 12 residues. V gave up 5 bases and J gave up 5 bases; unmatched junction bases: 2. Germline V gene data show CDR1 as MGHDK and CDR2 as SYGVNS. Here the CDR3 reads CASSRQGYGYTF. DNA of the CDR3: TGTGCCAGCAGTCGACAGGGTTATGGCTACACCTTC.

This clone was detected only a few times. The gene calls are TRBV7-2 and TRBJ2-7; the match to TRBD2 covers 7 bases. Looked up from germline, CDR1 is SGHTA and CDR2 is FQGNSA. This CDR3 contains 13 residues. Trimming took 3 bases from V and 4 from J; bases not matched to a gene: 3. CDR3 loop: CASSLTSFYEQYF. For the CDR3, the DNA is TGTGCCAGCAGCTTGACTAGCTTTTACGAGCAGTACTTC.

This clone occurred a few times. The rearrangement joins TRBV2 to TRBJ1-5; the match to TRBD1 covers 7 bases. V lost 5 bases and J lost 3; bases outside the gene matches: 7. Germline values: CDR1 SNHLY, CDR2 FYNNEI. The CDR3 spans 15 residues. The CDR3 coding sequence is TGTGCCAGCAGTCGAGACAGGGCGTCCAATCAGCCCCAGCATTTT. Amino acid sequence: CASSRDRASNQPQHF.

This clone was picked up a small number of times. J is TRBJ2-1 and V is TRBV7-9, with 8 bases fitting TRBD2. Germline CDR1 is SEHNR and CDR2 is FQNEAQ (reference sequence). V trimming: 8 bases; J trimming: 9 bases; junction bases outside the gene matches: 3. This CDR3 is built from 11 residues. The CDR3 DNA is TGTGCCAGCCGTCGGGAGGGTGAGCAGTTCTTC. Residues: CASRREGEQFF.

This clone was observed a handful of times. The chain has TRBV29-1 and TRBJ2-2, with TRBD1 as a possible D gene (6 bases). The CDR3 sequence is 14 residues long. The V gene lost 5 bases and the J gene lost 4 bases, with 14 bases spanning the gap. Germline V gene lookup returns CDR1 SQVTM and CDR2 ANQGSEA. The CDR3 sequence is CSVRRQGRTGELFF. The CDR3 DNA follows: TGCAGCGTTCGTAGGCAGGGGCGCACCGGGGAGCTGTTTTTT.

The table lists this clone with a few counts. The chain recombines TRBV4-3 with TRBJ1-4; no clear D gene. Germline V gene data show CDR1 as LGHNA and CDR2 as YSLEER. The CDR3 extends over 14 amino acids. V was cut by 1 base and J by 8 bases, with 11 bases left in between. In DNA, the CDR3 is TGCGCCAGCAGCCAAGGATTGATGGAGGAAAAACTGTTTTTT. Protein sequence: CASSQGLMEEKLFF.

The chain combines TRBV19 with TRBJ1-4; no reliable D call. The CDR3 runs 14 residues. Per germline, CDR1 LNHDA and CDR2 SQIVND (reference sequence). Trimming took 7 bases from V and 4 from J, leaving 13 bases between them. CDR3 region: CASTGEQINEKLFF. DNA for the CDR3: TGTGCCAGTACAGGCGAACAGATTAATGAAAAACTGTTTTTT. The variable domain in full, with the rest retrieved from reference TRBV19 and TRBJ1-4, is DGGITQSPKYLFRKEGQNVTLSCEQNLNHDAMYWYRQDPGQGLRLIYYSQIVNDFQKGDIAEGYSVSREKKESFPLTVTSAQKNPTAFYLCASTGEQINEKLFFGSGTQLSVL.

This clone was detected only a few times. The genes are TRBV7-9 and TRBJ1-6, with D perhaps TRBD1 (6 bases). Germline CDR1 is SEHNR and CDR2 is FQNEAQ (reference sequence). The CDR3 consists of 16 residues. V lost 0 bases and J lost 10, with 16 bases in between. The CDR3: CASSLADVGAGSPLHF. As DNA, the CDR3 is TGTGCCAGCAGCTTAGCGGACGTGGGGGCAGGCTCACCCCTCCACTTT.

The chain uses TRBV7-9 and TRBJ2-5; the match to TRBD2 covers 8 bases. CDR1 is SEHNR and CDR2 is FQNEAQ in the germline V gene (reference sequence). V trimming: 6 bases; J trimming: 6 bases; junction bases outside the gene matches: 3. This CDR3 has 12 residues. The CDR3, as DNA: TGTGCCAGCAGGGCGGGGGGTCAGACCCAGTACTTC. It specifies CASRAGGQTQYF.

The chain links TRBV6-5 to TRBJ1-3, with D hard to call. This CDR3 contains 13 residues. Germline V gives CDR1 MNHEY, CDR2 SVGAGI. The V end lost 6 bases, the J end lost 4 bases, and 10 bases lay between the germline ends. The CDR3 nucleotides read TGTGCCAGCAGAGAGGATGGCGGAAACACCATATATTTT. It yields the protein CASREDGGNTIYF.

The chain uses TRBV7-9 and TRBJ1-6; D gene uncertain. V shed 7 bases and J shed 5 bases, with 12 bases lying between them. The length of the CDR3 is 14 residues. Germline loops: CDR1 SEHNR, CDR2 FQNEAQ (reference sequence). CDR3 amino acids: CASTRTGNNSPLHF. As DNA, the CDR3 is TGTGCCAGCACCCGCACGGGAAATAATTCACCCCTCCACTTT.

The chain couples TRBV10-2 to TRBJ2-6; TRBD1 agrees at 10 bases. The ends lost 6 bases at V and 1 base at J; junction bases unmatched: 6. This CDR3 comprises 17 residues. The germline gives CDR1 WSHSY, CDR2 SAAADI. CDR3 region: CASSRQGAGSGANVLTF. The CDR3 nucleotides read TGCGCCAGCAGCCGACAGGGGGCTGGATCTGGGGCCAACGTCCTGACTTTC.

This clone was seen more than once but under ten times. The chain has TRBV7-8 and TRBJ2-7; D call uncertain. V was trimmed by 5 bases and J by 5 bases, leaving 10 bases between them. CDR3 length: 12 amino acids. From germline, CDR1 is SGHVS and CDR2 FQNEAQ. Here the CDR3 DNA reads TGTGCCAGCAGCCCCCAGCGTAACGAGCAGTACTTC. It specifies CASSPQRNEQYF.

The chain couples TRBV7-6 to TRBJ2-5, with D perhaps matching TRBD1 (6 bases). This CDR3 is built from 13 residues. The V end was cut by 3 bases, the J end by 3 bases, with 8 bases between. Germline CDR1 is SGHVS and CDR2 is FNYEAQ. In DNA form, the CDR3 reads TGTGCCAGCAGCTTTACAGGGAAAGAGACCCAGTACTTC. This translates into CASSFTGKETQYF. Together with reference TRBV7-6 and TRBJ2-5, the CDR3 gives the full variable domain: GAGVSQSPRYKVTKRGQDVALRCDPISGHVSLYWYRQALGQGPEFLTYFNYEAQQDKSGLPNDRFSAERPEGSISTLTIQRTEQRDSAMYRCASSFTGKETQYFGPGTRLLVL.

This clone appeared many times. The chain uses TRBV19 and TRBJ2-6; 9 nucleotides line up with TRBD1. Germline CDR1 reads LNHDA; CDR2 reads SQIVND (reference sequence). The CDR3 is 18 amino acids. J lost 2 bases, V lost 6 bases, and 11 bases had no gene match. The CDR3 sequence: CASRSGTGLVAGANVLTF. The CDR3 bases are TGTGCCAGTAGATCGGGGACAGGGCTAGTCGCTGGGGCCAACGTCCTGACTTTC.

The CDR3 DNA is TGTGCCAGCAGCCTCGGGGCGGGGGGCACAGATACGCAGTATTTT. This encodes CASSLGAGGTDTQYF. The chain combines TRBV7-2 with TRBJ2-3; 7 bases match TRBD2. The germline V gene encodes CDR1 SGHTA and CDR2 FQGNSA. Losses at the gene ends were 5 bases for V and 1 base for J; bases not matched to a gene: 6. This CDR3 contains 15 residues.

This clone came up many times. The CDR3 DNA reads as TGCAGCGTTGATAAGGGACAGGGGGCCGGGGAGACCCAGTACTTC. Translated: CSVDKGQGAGETQYF. V gene TRBV29-1 combines with J gene TRBJ2-5, with TRBD1 identical over 12 bases. Looked up from germline, CDR1 is SQVTM and CDR2 is ANQGSEA. V gave up 3 bases and J gave up 5 bases; unmatched junction bases: 7. CDR3 size: 15 residues.

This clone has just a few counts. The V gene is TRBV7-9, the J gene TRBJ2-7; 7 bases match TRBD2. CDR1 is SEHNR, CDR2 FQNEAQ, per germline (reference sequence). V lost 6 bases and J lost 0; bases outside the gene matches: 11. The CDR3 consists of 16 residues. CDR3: CASSFLGRTSSYEQYF. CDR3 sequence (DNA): TGTGCCAGCAGTTTCCTAGGGAGGACTAGCTCCTACGAGCAGTACTTC.

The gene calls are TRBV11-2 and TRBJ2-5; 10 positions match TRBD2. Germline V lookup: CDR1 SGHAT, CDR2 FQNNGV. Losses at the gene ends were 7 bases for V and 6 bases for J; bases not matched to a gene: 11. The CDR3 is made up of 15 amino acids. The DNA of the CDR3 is TGTGCCAGCACCGTTAGCGGGGGGCAGGGGAAGACCCAGTACTTC. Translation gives CASTVSGGQGKTQYF.

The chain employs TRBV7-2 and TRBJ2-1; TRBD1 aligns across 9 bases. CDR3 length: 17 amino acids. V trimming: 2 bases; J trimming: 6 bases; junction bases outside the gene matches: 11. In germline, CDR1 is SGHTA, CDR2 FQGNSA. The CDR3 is CASSLRWDRVTGNEQFF. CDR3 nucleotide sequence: TGTGCCAGCAGCTTAAGGTGGGACAGGGTAACTGGCAATGAGCAGTTCTTC.

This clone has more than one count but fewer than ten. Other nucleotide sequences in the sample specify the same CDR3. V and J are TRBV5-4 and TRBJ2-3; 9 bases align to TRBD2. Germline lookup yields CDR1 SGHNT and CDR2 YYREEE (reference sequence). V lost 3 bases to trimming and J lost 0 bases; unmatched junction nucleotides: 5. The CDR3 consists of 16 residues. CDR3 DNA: TGTGCCAGCAGCTCCCGCCTAGCGGGAAGCACAGATACGCAGTATTTT. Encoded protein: CASSSRLAGSTDTQYF.

The CDR3 DNA reads as TGTGCCAGCAGCGCCTCAGGGTACGAGCAGTACTTC. This sequence encodes CASSASGYEQYF. The chain is built from TRBV9 and TRBJ2-5, with D possibly matching TRBD1 (5 bases). The DNA matches TRBJ2-7 better at its end, which makes the J call doubtful. CDR3 size: 12 residues. From germline, CDR1 is SGDLS and CDR2 YYNGEE.

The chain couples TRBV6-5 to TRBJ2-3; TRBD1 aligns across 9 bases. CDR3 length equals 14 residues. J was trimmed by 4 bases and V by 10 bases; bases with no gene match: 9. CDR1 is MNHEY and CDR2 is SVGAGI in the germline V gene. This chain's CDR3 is CATGRGQGSDTQYF. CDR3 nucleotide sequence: TGTGCCACCGGAAGGGGACAGGGCTCAGATACGCAGTATTTT.

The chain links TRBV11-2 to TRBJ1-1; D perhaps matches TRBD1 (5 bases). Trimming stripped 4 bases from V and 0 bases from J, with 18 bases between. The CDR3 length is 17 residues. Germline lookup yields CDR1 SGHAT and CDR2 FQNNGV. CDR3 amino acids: CASSSPVVGRLNTEAFF. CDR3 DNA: TGTGCCAGCAGCTCCCCGGTAGTGGGGCGGCTGAACACTGAAGCTTTCTTT.

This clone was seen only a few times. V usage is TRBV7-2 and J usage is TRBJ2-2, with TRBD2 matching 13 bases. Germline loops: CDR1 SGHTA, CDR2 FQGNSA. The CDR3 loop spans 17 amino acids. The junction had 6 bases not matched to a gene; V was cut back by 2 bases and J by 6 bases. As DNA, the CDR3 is TGTGCCAGCAGCTTACCCGGACTAGCGGGGGTCTCCGGGGAGCTGTTTTTT. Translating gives CASSLPGLAGVSGELFF.

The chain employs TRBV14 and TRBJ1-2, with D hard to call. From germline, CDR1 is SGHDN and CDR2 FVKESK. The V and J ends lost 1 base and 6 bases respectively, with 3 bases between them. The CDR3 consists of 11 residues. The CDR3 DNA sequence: TGTGCCAGCAGCCAAGGAGATGGCTACACCTTC. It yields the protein CASSQGDGYTF.

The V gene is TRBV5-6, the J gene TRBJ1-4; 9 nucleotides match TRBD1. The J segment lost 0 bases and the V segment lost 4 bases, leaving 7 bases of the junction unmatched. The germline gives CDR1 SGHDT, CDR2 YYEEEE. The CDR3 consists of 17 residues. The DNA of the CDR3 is TGTGCCAGCAGCATAACACAGGGGGCCGCAACTAATGAAAAACTGTTTTTT. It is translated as CASSITQGAATNEKLFF.

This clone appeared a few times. CDR3 amino acids: CASSPRQGDSGELFF. The CDR3 DNA reads as TGTGCCAGCTCACCGAGACAGGGGGATTCCGGGGAGCTGTTTTTT. The chain has TRBV18 and TRBJ2-2; TRBD1 aligns across 9 bases. CDR3 size: 15 residues. The V segment lost 3 bases and the J segment 6 bases; nucleotides outside the gene matches: 5. Germline assignment: CDR1 KGHSH and CDR2 LQKENI.